Presented here are 7 T cell receptor beta chains from one specimen sequenced in a study of PD-L1 blockade in urothelial cancer. Produced via immunoSEQ multiplex PCR; TCRdb's table is partial and in-frame only. The sample holds about 52,000 clones, approximately 80% seen once. The sequenced sample was PBMCs, obtained around atezolizumab (anti-PD-L1) treatment. Source of these receptors: a man aged 35-49 years with urothelial cancer.

The chain combines TRBV19 with TRBJ1-1; D is unclear. The V end lost 3 bases, the J end lost 1 base, and 12 bases lay between the germline ends. The CDR3 is made up of 15 amino acids. Germline values: CDR1 LNHDA, CDR2 SQIVND (reference sequence). CDR3 residues: CASSMGGPSNTEAFF. CDR3 sequence (DNA): TGTGCCAGTAGTATGGGAGGGCCCTCGAACACTGAAGCTTTCTTT.

The J gene is TRBJ2-1, the V gene TRBV30, with TRBD2 as a possible D gene (5 bases). Per germline, CDR1 GTSNPN and CDR2 SVGIG (reference sequence). The CDR3 is 14 residues long. V was cut by 2 bases and J by 4 bases, with 12 bases left in between. The CDR3 DNA is TGTGCCTGGAGTCGGAGCGGTAATTACAATGAGCAGTTCTTC. Its protein product is CAWSRSGNYNEQFF.

This chain links TRBV9 with TRBJ1-2; a possible D gene is TRBD1 (6 bases). From germline, CDR1 is SGDLS and CDR2 YYNGEE. This CDR3 is built from 14 residues. The V and J ends lost 4 bases and 5 bases respectively, with 15 bases between them. This CDR3 reads CASSPRTEGYGYTF. CDR3 sequence (DNA): TGTGCCAGCAGCCCTAGGACAGAAGGGTATGGCTACACCTTC.

V usage is TRBV2 and J usage is TRBJ2-2; 12 bases are shared with TRBD2. Germline CDR1 and CDR2: SNHLY and FYNNEI. CDR3 length equals 18 residues. Unmatched junction bases numbered 19, after V lost 8 bases and J lost 9 bases. CDR3 DNA: TGTGCCAGCCTAATAAGTGTGACTAGCGGGAGTGGGGCCCGGGAGCTGTTTTTT. It codes for CASLISVTSGSGARELFF.

CDR3 sequence reads: CASSPGFQETQYF. CDR3 DNA sequence: TGTGCCAGCAGCCCGGGATTTCAAGAGACCCAGTACTTC. The J gene is TRBJ2-5, the V gene TRBV27; weak D call: TRBD2 (5 bases). The V end was cut by 6 bases, the J end by 2 bases, with 10 bases between. The CDR3 runs 13 residues. CDR1 is MNHEY and CDR2 is SMNVEV in the germline V gene (reference sequence).

This clone was seen only once. The chain uses TRBV9 and TRBJ1-1; D perhaps matches TRBD1 (5 bases). Trimming stripped 7 bases from V and 3 bases from J, with 10 bases between. The length of the CDR3 is 12 residues. Germline CDR1 reads SGDLS; CDR2 reads YYNGEE. CDR3 DNA: TGTGCCAGCGGCTGGGGCGACACTGAAGCTTTCTTT. Amino acids: CASGWGDTEAFF.

A few counts support this clone. The V and J genes are TRBV7-3 and TRBJ2-3; D is uncertain. Per germline, CDR1 SGHTA and CDR2 FQGTGA. V lost 4 bases and J 2 bases, leaving 4 bases between the germline ends. This CDR3 is 12 amino acids long. Here the CDR3 DNA reads TGTGCCAGCAGCTCTTCCACAGATACGCAGTATTTT. It codes for CASSSSTDTQYF.